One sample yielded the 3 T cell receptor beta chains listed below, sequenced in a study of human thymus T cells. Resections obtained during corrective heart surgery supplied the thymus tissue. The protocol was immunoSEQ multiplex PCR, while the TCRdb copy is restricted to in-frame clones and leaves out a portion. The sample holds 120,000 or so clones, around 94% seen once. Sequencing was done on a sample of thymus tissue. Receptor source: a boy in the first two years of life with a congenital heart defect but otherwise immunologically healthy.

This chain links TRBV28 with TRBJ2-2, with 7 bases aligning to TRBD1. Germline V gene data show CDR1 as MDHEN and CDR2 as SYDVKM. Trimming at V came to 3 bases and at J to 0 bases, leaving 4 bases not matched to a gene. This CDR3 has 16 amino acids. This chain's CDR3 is CASSLFQGANTGELFF. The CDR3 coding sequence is TGTGCCAGCAGTTTGTTCCAGGGGGCGAACACCGGGGAGCTGTTTTTT.

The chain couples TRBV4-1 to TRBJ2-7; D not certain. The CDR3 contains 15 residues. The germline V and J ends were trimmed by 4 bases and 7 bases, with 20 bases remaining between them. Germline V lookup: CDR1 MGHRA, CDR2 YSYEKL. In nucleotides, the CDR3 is TGCGCCAGCAGCCCGGGCCTCGCGCGGTCCCGGGAGCAGTACTTC. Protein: CASSPGLARSREQYF.

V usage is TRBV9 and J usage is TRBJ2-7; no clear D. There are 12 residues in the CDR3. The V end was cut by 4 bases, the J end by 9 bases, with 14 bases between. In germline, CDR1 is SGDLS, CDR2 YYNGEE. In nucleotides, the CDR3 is TGTGCCAGCAGCAGATCCCGTGGGATGCAGTACTTC. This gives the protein CASSRSRGMQYF.